This T cell receptor (beta chain) was retrieved from a study of response to subunit inactivated influenza vaccine. Study-level findings and limits: T cells newly recruited by each seasonal influenza vaccination are few, the authors suggested.

In the case of this clonotype: Its specificity is not known.

Germline lookup yields CDR1 SQVTM and CDR2 ANQGSEA. V was pared by 4 bases and J by 5 bases, with 10 bases of the junction left unmatched. CDR3 length: 16 residues. In TCRdb, the RT-PCR reads were re-called with MiXCR into one record per CDR3 protein. This table has approximately 500,000 distinct CDR3 sequences, 10% to 15% appearing once. Sequenced material: PBMCs from blood, taken about 40 days after vaccination. V gene TRBV29-1 combines with J gene TRBJ2-3; TRBD2 agrees at 12 bases. The clonotype was recovered from a man in his fifties who received an inactivated influenza vaccine. In nucleotides, the CDR3 is TGCAGCGTTGTCGGGCTAGCGGGAGGGGCTCTAGATACGCAGTATTTT. Translated: CSVVGLAGGALDTQYF.